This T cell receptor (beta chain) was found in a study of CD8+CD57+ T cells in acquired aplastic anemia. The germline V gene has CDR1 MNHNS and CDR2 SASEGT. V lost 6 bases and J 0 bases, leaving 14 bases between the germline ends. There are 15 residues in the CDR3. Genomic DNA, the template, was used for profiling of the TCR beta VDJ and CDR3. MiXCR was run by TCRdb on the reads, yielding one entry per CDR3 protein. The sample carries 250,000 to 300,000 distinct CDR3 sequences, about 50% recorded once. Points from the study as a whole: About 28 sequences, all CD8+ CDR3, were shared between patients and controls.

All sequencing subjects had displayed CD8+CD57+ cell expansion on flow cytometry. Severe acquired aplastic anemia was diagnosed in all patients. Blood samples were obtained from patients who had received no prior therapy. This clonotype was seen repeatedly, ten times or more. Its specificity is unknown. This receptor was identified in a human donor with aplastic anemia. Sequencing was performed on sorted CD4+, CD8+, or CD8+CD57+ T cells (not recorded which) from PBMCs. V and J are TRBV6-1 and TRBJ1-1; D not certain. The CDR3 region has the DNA TGTGCCAGCAGAGCGGGCGTTTTGCTGAACACTGAAGCTTTCTTT. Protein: CASRAGVLLNTEAFF.